Following are 29 T cell receptor beta chains from one sample sequenced in a study of beta chain features in type 1 diabetes. Study-wide results and limits: TCRB CDR3s were moderately but significantly shorter in Type 1 diabetes patients in all four CD4+ subsets.

These receptors have no known antigen. Every isolated RNA sample was fully reverse transcribed, so sequencing captured expressed TCRB transcripts. Method: immunoSEQ multiplex PCR; TCRdb's copy keeps in-frame clones and lacks some. This sample yields about 47,000 clones, of which just under 45% are seen a single time; 0.1% to 0.15% belongs to the top ten. Source material: stem cell memory CD4+ T cells from blood. These receptors originate from a man aged 30-40 years with type 1 diabetes.

V and J are TRBV7-9 and TRBJ1-2, with a weak D call TRBD1 (5 bases). The CDR3 length is 15 residues. The V and J ends lost 1 base and 4 bases respectively, with 13 bases between them. Germline V gene lookup returns CDR1 SEHNR and CDR2 FQNEAQ (reference sequence). CDR3 amino acids: CASSLVPTGPYGYTF. CDR3 bases: TGTGCCAGCAGCTTAGTCCCCACAGGCCCCTATGGCTACACCTTC.

This clone was seen only a few times. This sequence joins TRBV7-9 and TRBJ2-3, with 13 positions matching TRBD2. The CDR3 is 17 residues long. J lost 0 bases, V lost 6 bases, and 6 bases had no gene match. Per the germline V gene, CDR1 is SEHNR and CDR2 is FQNEAQ (reference sequence). The CDR3 protein is CASSRGTSGTSTDTQYF. DNA of the CDR3: TGTGCCAGCAGTCGTGGGACTAGCGGGACAAGCACAGATACGCAGTATTTT.

This clone has more than one count but fewer than ten. The chain joins TRBV7-9 to TRBJ1-1, with no clear D. Germline V gene data show CDR1 as SEHNR and CDR2 as FQNEAQ (reference sequence). The CDR3 length is 12 residues. Deletions cut 8 bases from V and 3 bases from J, with 10 bases between. The CDR3 region is CASCYLDTEAFF. CDR3 DNA: TGTGCCAGCTGTTACTTAGACACTGAAGCTTTCTTT.

The J gene is TRBJ2-4, the V gene TRBV6-6, with 7 positions matching TRBD2. Germline CDR1 and CDR2: MNHNY and SVGAGI (reference sequence). V shed 2 bases and J 0 bases; nucleotides not matched to a gene: 1. This CDR3 is built from 15 residues. CDR3 residues: CASSYGGRAKNIQYF. The CDR3 DNA reads as TGTGCCAGCAGTTACGGCGGGAGAGCCAAAAACATTCAGTACTTC.

The rearrangement joins TRBV27 to TRBJ2-2; 10 nucleotides match TRBD2. Germline CDR1 reads MNHEY; CDR2 reads SMNVEV (reference sequence). The CDR3 totals 16 residues. With 2 bases clipped from V and 6 bases from J, the junction kept 6 bases outside the gene matches. Written as DNA, the CDR3 is TGTGCCAGCAGTTTAAGTCTAGCGGGAGTCCCCGGGGAGCTGTTTTTT. As protein: CASSLSLAGVPGELFF.

This chain uses TRBV29-1 with TRBJ1-2; D is perhaps TRBD1 (6 bases). Germline values: CDR1 SQVTM, CDR2 ANQGSEA. CDR3 size: 13 residues. Trimming removed 4 bases from V and 4 bases from J, with 13 bases in between. CDR3 DNA sequence: TGCAGCGTTGGGCAACAACAGGGCTATGGCTACACCTTC. It translates to CSVGQQQGYGYTF. The variable domain in full, with the rest retrieved from reference TRBV29-1 and TRBJ1-2, is SAVISQKPSRDICQRGTSLTIQCQVDSQVTMMFWYRQQPGQSLTLIATANQGSEATYESGFVIDKFPISRPNLTFSTLTVSNMSPEDSSIYLCSVGQQQGYGYTFGSGTRLTVV.

This rearrangement joins TRBV15 to TRBJ2-4; maybe TRBD1 (6 bases). This CDR3 region has 19 residues. V dropped 1 base and J dropped 0 bases, with 19 bases sitting between them. CDR1 is LNHNV and CDR2 is YYDKDF in the germline V gene (reference sequence). The CDR3 protein is CATSRGLGQYLLAKNIQYF. CDR3 DNA sequence: TGTGCCACCAGCAGAGGGCTCGGACAGTACCTCCTAGCCAAAAACATTCAGTACTTC.

This clone has a single count. The rearrangement links TRBV7-3 to TRBJ1-2; 7 nucleotides match TRBD1. V was pared by 5 bases and J by 8 bases, with 14 bases of the junction left unmatched. The CDR3 contains 15 residues. CDR1 and CDR2 from the germline V gene are SGHTA and FQGTGA. The CDR3 DNA sequence: TGTGCCAGCAGCACCAGCCCCGACAGGGCCGGGGGCTACACCTTC. Translation: CASSTSPDRAGGYTF.

This clone was seen a few times. This chain connects TRBV7-9 to TRBJ2-2, with TRBD1 as a possible D gene (5 bases). Germline CDR1 SEHNR, CDR2 FQNEAQ (reference sequence). V was pared by 6 bases and J by 0 bases, with 14 bases between. The CDR3 consists of 16 residues. The DNA for the CDR3 is TGTGCCAGCAGTTATTGGGGCAGCTCGAACACCGGGGAGCTGTTTTTT. Amino acid sequence: CASSYWGSSNTGELFF.

The chain is built from TRBV18 and TRBJ2-7, with a weak D call TRBD2 (5 bases). Germline lookup yields CDR1 KGHSH and CDR2 LQKENI. Trimming pared 3 bases from V and 4 bases from J, leaving 16 bases between. The CDR3 sequence is 15 residues long. As DNA, the CDR3 is TGTGCCAGCTCACCGGGCGCAGGTTCGGGGTACGAGCAGTACTTC. This translates into CASSPGAGSGYEQYF.

This clone has only a few counts. The chain has TRBV29-1 and TRBJ2-3; no firm D call. Germline CDR1 is SQVTM and CDR2 is ANQGSEA. With 5 bases removed from V and 5 bases from J, the gap between germline ends came to 17 bases. CDR3 length: 14 amino acids. The CDR3 DNA reads TGCAGCGTTACTATGACTCGCTTGAAAGATACGCAGTATTTT. Protein product: CSVTMTRLKDTQYF.

This clone was counted between two and nine times. V and J are TRBV5-1 and TRBJ2-7, with 8 bases lining up with TRBD2. CDR3 length: 15 residues. The trim removed 4 bases at V and 6 bases at J, leaving 12 bases unmatched. Germline CDR1 SGHRS, CDR2 YFSETQ. Here the CDR3 DNA reads TGCGCCAGCAGCCGGGAGGGGACACCGGGGGGCGAGCAGTACTTC. It encodes CASSREGTPGGEQYF.

This chain links TRBV6-1 with TRBJ2-1, with TRBD1 identical over 9 bases. Germline values: CDR1 MNHNS, CDR2 SASEGT. With 1 base clipped from V and 6 bases from J, the junction kept 4 bases outside the gene matches. The CDR3 has 15 amino acids. Here the CDR3 reads CASSEGQGGVNEQFF. CDR3 DNA: TGTGCCAGCAGTGAAGGACAGGGGGGGGTCAATGAGCAGTTCTTC.

Note on this clone: Within the sample, other DNA sequences also encode this same CDR3. The CDR3 region has the DNA TGCGCCAGCAGCTTAGGACTAGCGGGGGTAAATGAGCAGTTCTTC. Encoded protein: CASSLGLAGVNEQFF. The chain combines TRBV5-1 with TRBJ2-1, with TRBD2 matching over 13 bases. There are 15 residues in the CDR3. V lost 2 bases, J lost 7 bases, and 3 bases stayed unmatched. The germline V gene has CDR1 SGHRS and CDR2 YFSETQ.

This clone was detected only a few times. The rearrangement links TRBV2 to TRBJ1-5, with a weak D call TRBD1 (5 bases). Looked up from germline, CDR1 is SNHLY and CDR2 is FYNNEI. CDR3 length: 13 residues. The germline V and J ends were trimmed by 5 bases and 7 bases, with 12 bases remaining between them. CDR3 in DNA: TGTGCCAGCAGTTATCAGGGCCTCCAGCCCCAGCATTTT. It encodes CASSYQGLQPQHF.

Only a few counts were recorded for this clone. The chain recombines TRBV7-8 with TRBJ2-1; TRBD2 might be the D (6 bases). CDR3 length: 16 residues. Deletions cut 5 bases from V and 10 bases from J, with 24 bases between. Germline V gives CDR1 SGHVS, CDR2 FQNEAQ. CDR3 sequence (DNA): TGTGCCAGCAGCCCCAGGGACTCTCGGTTTGGGCGCGAGCAGTTCTTC. This gives the protein CASSPRDSRFGREQFF.

The chain is built from TRBV7-9 and TRBJ1-2, with TRBD1 matching 7 bases. The V and J ends lost 5 bases and 2 bases, in that order; junction bases with no gene match: 5. The CDR3 totals 14 residues. Germline V CDR1 and CDR2: SEHNR, FQNEAQ (reference sequence). The CDR3 is CASSRDSPNYGYTF. The CDR3 nucleotides are TGTGCCAGCAGCAGGGACAGCCCAAACTATGGCTACACCTTC.

CDR3 amino acids: CASSLLTSGRETQYF. CDR3 coding DNA: TGCGCCAGCAGCTTATTGACTAGCGGGAGGGAGACCCAGTACTTC. The chain couples TRBV5-1 to TRBJ2-5, with 13 bases aligning to TRBD2. The length of the CDR3 is 15 residues. The V and J ends lost 2 bases and 5 bases, in that order; junction bases with no gene match: 3. The germline gives CDR1 SGHRS, CDR2 YFSETQ.

The sample holds a few counts of this clone. The sample carries other DNA sequences with the same CDR3. The rearrangement links TRBV5-1 to TRBJ2-7; D is unresolved. Per germline, CDR1 SGHRS and CDR2 YFSETQ. Trimming stripped 0 bases from V and 3 bases from J, with 4 bases between. The CDR3 totals 12 residues. CDR3 nucleotide sequence: TGCGCCAGCAGCTTGGACGGCTACGAGCAGTACTTC. The encoded protein is CASSLDGYEQYF. Full variable domain (rest looked up from reference TRBV5-1 and TRBJ2-7): KAGVTQTPRYLIKTRGQQVTLSCSPISGHRSVSWYQQTPGQGLQFLFEYFSETQRNKGNFPGRFSGRQFSNSRSEMNVSTLELGDSALYLCASSLDGYEQYFGPGTRLTVT.

The chain couples TRBV6-5 to TRBJ1-2; no reliable D call. The V and J ends lost 2 bases and 0 bases respectively, with 10 bases between them. The CDR3 runs to 15 residues. The germline gives CDR1 MNHEY, CDR2 SVGAGI. CDR3 in amino acids: CASSYLSRSNYGYTF. DNA for the CDR3: TGTGCCAGCAGTTACCTGAGCAGGTCTAACTATGGCTACACCTTC.

This clone has a handful of counts. The chain is built from TRBV7-9 and TRBJ1-5, with no clear D. CDR3 length: 14 amino acids. Germline V gene lookup returns CDR1 SEHNR and CDR2 FQNEAQ (reference sequence). Deletions cut 1 base from V and 4 bases from J, with 8 bases between. This CDR3 reads CASSLGRGNQPQHF. For the CDR3, the DNA is TGTGCCAGCAGCTTAGGTCGCGGGAATCAGCCCCAGCATTTT.

The CDR3 bases are TGTGCCAGCAGCGTAGATCCGGAGGGCTATGGCTACACCTTC. Its protein is CASSVDPEGYGYTF. V usage is TRBV9 and J usage is TRBJ1-2; unclear D gene. Per germline, CDR1 SGDLS and CDR2 YYNGEE. Trimming pared 0 bases from V and 4 bases from J, leaving 10 bases between. The CDR3 consists of 14 residues.

V is TRBV7-2 and J is TRBJ2-1; the match to TRBD2 covers 9 bases. There are 17 residues in the CDR3. Trimming took 2 bases from V and 7 from J; bases not matched to a gene: 12. Per the germline V gene, CDR1 is SGHTA and CDR2 is FQGNSA. The CDR3 DNA follows: TGTGCCAGCAGCTTATTCGGTGGCGGGAGGGCCGCAAATGAGCAGTTCTTC. Its protein is CASSLFGGGRAANEQFF.

This clone turned up a few times. This CDR3 is CASSLGPEETQYF. The DNA of the CDR3 is TGTGCCAGCAGCTTGGGTCCAGAAGAGACCCAGTACTTC. V gene TRBV5-4 combines with J gene TRBJ2-5; D gene uncertain. The germline V gene encodes CDR1 SGHNT and CDR2 YYREEE (reference sequence). This CDR3 spans 13 amino acids. V lost 0 bases to trimming and J lost 3 bases, with 6 bases between them.

The CDR3 region has the DNA TGTGCCAGCAGTTACTCAGGAGTGGGGAACACTGAAGCTTTCTTT. Its translation is CASSYSGVGNTEAFF. The chain uses TRBV6-6 and TRBJ1-1; no clear D. Germline CDR1 MNHNY, CDR2 SVGAGI (reference sequence). The length of the CDR3 is 15 residues. V dropped 0 bases and J dropped 1 base, with 9 bases sitting between them.

This clone was picked up a small number of times. The chain has TRBV19 and TRBJ1-2; D is ambiguous. V was pared by 5 bases and J by 5 bases, with 9 bases between. The germline V gene has CDR1 LNHDA and CDR2 SQIVND (reference sequence). This CDR3 comprises 12 residues. Written as DNA, the CDR3 is TGTGCCAGTAGTCTCGGCGGGTATGGCTACACCTTC. This gives the protein CASSLGGYGYTF. Full variable domain (rest looked up from reference TRBV19 and TRBJ1-2): DGGITQSPKYLFRKEGQNVTLSCEQNLNHDAMYWYRQDPGQGLRLIYYSQIVNDFQKGDIAEGYSVSREKKESFPLTVTSAQKNPTAFYLCASSLGGYGYTFGSGTRLTVV.

The gene calls are TRBV6-6 and TRBJ2-1; 9 bases match TRBD2. Trimming at V came to 6 bases and at J to 9 bases, leaving 12 bases not matched to a gene. This CDR3 comprises 15 residues. CDR1 is MNHNY and CDR2 is SVGAGI in the germline V gene (reference sequence). CDR3 nucleotide sequence: TGTGCCAGCAGGGTAATAGCGGGAGCAGTCGCTGAGCAGTTCTTC. This encodes CASRVIAGAVAEQFF.

This clone has more than one count but fewer than ten. J is TRBJ1-1 and V is TRBV18; 7 nucleotides align to TRBD1. This CDR3 is 13 amino acids long. With V trimmed by 1 base and J by 6 bases, 2 bases remained unmatched. Germline V gene lookup returns CDR1 KGHSH and CDR2 LQKENI. The CDR3 coding sequence is TGTGCCAGCTCACCACTACAGGGGTCTGAAGCTTTCTTT. It is translated as CASSPLQGSEAFF.

V gene TRBV5-6 combines with J gene TRBJ2-5; 10 bases fit TRBD2. Trimming took 4 bases from V and 4 from J; bases not matched to a gene: 10. The CDR3 length is 16 residues. Germline V gene data show CDR1 as SGHDT and CDR2 as YYEEEE. In DNA form, the CDR3 reads TGTGCCAGCAGCCCGTGGACTAGCGGAACAAGAGAGACCCAGTACTTC. It yields the protein CASSPWTSGTRETQYF.